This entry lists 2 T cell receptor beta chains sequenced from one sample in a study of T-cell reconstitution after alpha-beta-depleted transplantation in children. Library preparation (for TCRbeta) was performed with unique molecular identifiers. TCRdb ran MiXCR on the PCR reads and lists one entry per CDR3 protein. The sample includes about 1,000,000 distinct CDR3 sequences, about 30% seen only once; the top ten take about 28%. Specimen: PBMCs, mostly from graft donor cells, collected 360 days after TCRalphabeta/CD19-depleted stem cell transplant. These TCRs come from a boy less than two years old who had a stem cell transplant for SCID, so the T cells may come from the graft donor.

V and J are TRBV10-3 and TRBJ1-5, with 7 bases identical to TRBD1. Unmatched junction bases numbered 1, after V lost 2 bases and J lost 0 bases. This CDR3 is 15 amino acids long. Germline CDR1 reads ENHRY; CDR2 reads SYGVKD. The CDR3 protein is CAISEGTVSNQPQHF. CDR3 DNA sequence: TGTGCCATCAGTGAGGGGACAGTTAGCAATCAGCCCCAGCATTTT.

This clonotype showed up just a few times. Here the CDR3 DNA reads TGCGCCAGCAGCCAAGACAGGCAGTATGGCTACACCTTC. Its protein is CASSQDRQYGYTF. The chain links TRBV4-1 to TRBJ1-2; no definite D call. Per the germline V gene, CDR1 is MGHRA and CDR2 is YSYEKL. Trimming stripped 0 bases from V and 5 bases from J, with 7 bases between. There are 13 residues in the CDR3.